This record looks at one TCR beta chain sequence and its context. What it recognizes is unknown. Template switching added a universal primer site; cDNA carried unique molecular identifiers. In TCRdb, the 5' RACE reads were re-called with MiXCR into one record per CDR3 protein. This table holds about 220,000 distinct CDR3 sequences, about a tenth found once. Germline V gives CDR1 SGHVS, CDR2 FNYEAQ. This CDR3 is built from 18 residues. V shed 3 bases, J shed 7 bases, and the junction held 12 bases outside the gene matches. This entry comes from a study of identical twins. Regarding the study as a whole: Excess sharing by twins proved weaker in beta out-of-frame sequences. Sequences that were out-of-frame, alpha and twin-shared displayed an excess of low generation probability. Analyses of zero insertions could be partly confounded by invariant MAIT and iNKT cells.

The clonotype originates from a woman aged 18-29 years in good health. V is TRBV7-6 and J is TRBJ2-1; TRBD2 matches at 13 bases. Material: memory (CD45RO+) T cells sorted from blood. The CDR3 DNA reads TGTGCCAGCAGCTTTTGGGGCACTAGCGGGGGGGCATGGAATGAGCAGTTCTTC. Its translation is CASSFWGTSGGAWNEQFF.